Below are 27 T cell receptor beta chains sequenced from a single sample in a study of Graves' ophthalmopathy and Graves' hyperthyroidism. Scientists amplified the TCR beta CDR3 regions from RNA transcripts. RT-PCR was first run with HTBI primers, then multiplex PCR in a second round. Using its own MiXCR run on the multiplex PCR reads, TCRdb lists one record per CDR3 protein. The data show 900,000 to 1,200,000 distinct CDR3 sequences, about 40% seen once. The material sequenced was peripheral blood or thyroid tissue (not recorded which). All receptors derive from an adult man with Graves' hyperthyroidism.

The V gene is TRBV28, the J gene TRBJ1-5; 8 bases map to TRBD1. The CDR3 consists of 16 residues. V gave up 5 bases and J gave up 4 bases; unmatched junction bases: 10. The germline V gene encodes CDR1 MDHEN and CDR2 SYDVKM. The CDR3: CASSPSGQGDNQPQHF. CDR3 sequence (DNA): TGTGCCAGCAGTCCGTCCGGACAGGGAGATAATCAGCCCCAGCATTTT.

This rearrangement joins TRBV4-1 to TRBJ2-7, with 7 nucleotides matching TRBD1. J lost 3 bases, V lost 1 base, and 6 bases had no gene match. CDR3 length: 15 amino acids. The germline CDR1 and CDR2 sequences are MGHRA and YSYEKL. DNA of the CDR3: TGCGCCAGCAGCCAAGTCTGGACAGGTGACTACGAGCAGTACTTC. Protein: CASSQVWTGDYEQYF.

The chain is built from TRBV7-2 and TRBJ2-2; D is unresolved. The ends were cut back, 5 bases at V and 6 bases at J, with 10 bases in the middle. This CDR3 contains 13 residues. Germline CDR1 reads SGHTA; CDR2 reads FQGNSA. The CDR3 nucleotides read TGTGCCAGCAGCCAAGCCGTATCCGGGGAGCTGTTTTTT. It codes for CASSQAVSGELFF. The whole variable domain, remainder taken from reference TRBV7-2 and TRBJ2-2, is GAGVSQSPSNKVTEKGKDVELRCDPISGHTALYWYRQSLGQGLEFLIYFQGNSAPDKSGLPSDRFSAERTGGSVSTLTIQRTQQEDSAVYLCASSQAVSGELFFGEGSRLTVL.

This clonotype was observed at least ten times. The V and J genes are TRBV7-9 and TRBJ2-7; no firm D call. Trimming took off 6 bases at V and 7 bases at J, with 19 bases between the two ends. CDR3 length: 14 residues. Germline CDR1 is SEHNR and CDR2 is FQNEAQ (reference sequence). The chain's CDR3 is CASSAPGQMEEQYF. In DNA form, the CDR3 reads TGTGCCAGCAGTGCGCCGGGCCAAATGGAAGAGCAGTACTTC.

The chain employs TRBV24-1 and TRBJ1-5, with TRBD1 matching 7 bases. CDR1 KGHDR and CDR2 SFDVKD come from the germline V gene. The CDR3 totals 14 residues. Germline trimming cut 4 bases from V and 11 bases from J; bases unmatched to any gene: 10. CDR3 sequence: CATSDPSRGQTQHF. DNA of the CDR3: TGTGCCACCAGTGACCCGAGCCGGGGACAGACCCAGCATTTT.

There are many counts of this clonotype. The chain has TRBV19 and TRBJ1-5; no clear D gene. CDR1 is LNHDA, CDR2 SQIVND, per germline (reference sequence). The V gene lost 3 bases and the J gene lost 2 bases, with 8 bases spanning the gap. The CDR3 loop spans 14 amino acids. The DNA of the CDR3 is TGTGCCAGTAGTATTGCAGCAGGCAATCAGCCCCAGCATTTT. Protein sequence: CASSIAAGNQPQHF.

This chain connects TRBV29-1 to TRBJ1-1; 8 nucleotides align to TRBD1. Germline CDR1 SQVTM, CDR2 ANQGSEA. The CDR3 is 15 residues long. Trimming at V came to 6 bases and at J to 0 bases, leaving 9 bases not matched to a gene. The CDR3 here is CSVGQGWGMNTEAFF. Written as DNA, the CDR3 is TGCAGCGTAGGACAGGGCTGGGGGATGAACACTGAAGCTTTCTTT.

V usage is TRBV7-8 and J usage is TRBJ1-6; TRBD1 agrees at 7 bases. After removal of 6 bases from V and 19 bases from J, the junction contained 15 bases not matched to a gene. This CDR3 has 13 amino acids. Germline lookup yields CDR1 SGHVS and CDR2 FQNEAQ. The CDR3 region has the DNA TGTGCCAGCAGTTACTCGAGGGACAGCGCCCCTCACTTT. It encodes CASSYSRDSAPHF.

This clonotype showed up many times. J is TRBJ1-6 and V is TRBV20-1; 7 bases are a match to TRBD1. V gave up 6 bases and J gave up 7 bases; unmatched junction bases: 9. Germline lookup yields CDR1 DFQATT and CDR2 SNEGSKA (reference sequence). The CDR3 loop spans 14 amino acids. CDR3 residues: CSARREGANSPLHF. CDR3 nucleotides: TGCAGTGCCCGCAGGGAGGGGGCCAATTCACCCCTCCACTTT.

This clonotype was observed at least ten times. This chain joins TRBV10-3 and TRBJ1-1, with no clear D. Germline values: CDR1 ENHRY, CDR2 SYGVKD. CDR3 length: 12 amino acids. V shed 10 bases and J shed 1 base, with 10 bases lying between them. CDR3 nucleotides: TGTGCCACTAAGCGTGAGAACACTGAAGCTTTCTTT. The encoded protein is CATKRENTEAFF.

This clonotype was counted at least ten times. The chain carries TRBV11-2 and TRBJ2-7, with D tentatively TRBD1 (6 bases). The V end lost 5 bases, the J end lost 3 bases, and 11 bases lay between the germline ends. Germline V CDR1 and CDR2: SGHAT, FQNNGV. The CDR3 length is 13 residues. The CDR3 DNA reads TGTGCCAGCAGCCCAGGGGCGGTCTACGAGCAGTACTTC. Its protein product is CASSPGAVYEQYF.

The chain joins TRBV25-1 to TRBJ2-6, with 8 positions matching TRBD1. Germline values: CDR1 MGHDK, CDR2 SYGVNS. With V trimmed by 5 bases and J by 1 base, 13 bases remained unmatched. This CDR3 comprises 19 residues. The CDR3 is CASSYSTGAGSSGANVLTF. Written as DNA, the CDR3 is TGTGCCAGCAGTTACTCGACAGGGGCGGGTTCTTCTGGGGCCAACGTCCTGACTTTC.

This chain connects TRBV20-1 to TRBJ2-2, with unresolved D. The ends were cut back, 1 base at V and 6 bases at J, with 18 bases in the middle. Per the germline V gene, CDR1 is DFQATT and CDR2 is SNEGSKA (reference sequence). The CDR3 is made up of 16 amino acids. In DNA, the CDR3 is TGCAGTGCTAGAGGTGACATACCTAGGGTACCCGGGGAGCTGTTTTTT. Translation gives CSARGDIPRVPGELFF.

The chain uses TRBV2 and TRBJ2-5; D is undetermined. This CDR3 contains 12 residues. Germline V gives CDR1 SNHLY, CDR2 FYNNEI. CDR3 sequence reads: CARVRDQETQYF. DNA of the CDR3: TGTGCTAGAGTTCGGGACCAAGAGACCCAGTACTTC.

As regards this clonotype: A much larger clone differs by one base, so this may be a read error. The chain is built from TRBV7-2 and TRBJ2-7; 8 bases match TRBD2. The tail of the sequence fits TRBJ2-5 better, so the J call may be wrong. The germline V gene encodes CDR1 SGHTA and CDR2 FQGNSA. The CDR3 is made up of 16 amino acids. CDR3: CASSLVGAGVRGTQYF. The CDR3, as DNA: TGTGCCAGCAGCTTAGTTGGAGCGGGAGTGAGAGGGACCCAGTACTTC.

Points on this clonotype: A much larger clone lies a single base off, so this may be a read error. The J gene is TRBJ2-5, the V gene TRBV20-1, with D possibly matching TRBD2 (5 bases). Looked up from germline, CDR1 is DFQATT and CDR2 is SNEGSKA (reference sequence). The ends were cut back, 4 bases at V and 9 bases at J, with 18 bases in the middle. The CDR3 consists of 13 residues. The CDR3 DNA is TGCAGTGCTATTTTGGACGCTGTGGAGGCCCAGTACTTC. Encoded protein: CSAILDAVEAQYF.

This clonotype was picked up many times. The chain combines TRBV6-1 with TRBJ2-7; no definite D call. V gave up 4 bases and J gave up 3 bases, with 10 bases separating them. The CDR3 is made up of 13 amino acids. The germline V gene has CDR1 MNHNS and CDR2 SASEGT. CDR3 amino acids: CASSGGPVYEQYF. The CDR3 nucleotides read TGTGCCAGCAGTGGTGGACCGGTCTACGAGCAGTACTTC.

The chain uses TRBV2 and TRBJ1-2, with a possible D match to TRBD1 (5 bases). V was shortened by 6 bases and J by 12 bases, with 23 bases between the two germline ends. In germline, CDR1 is SNHLY, CDR2 FYNNEI. CDR3 length: 14 amino acids. CDR3 nucleotide sequence: TGTGCCAGCAGCGAGGGACCTTTACGCTCTGGAAACACCTTC. It specifies CASSEGPLRSGNTF.

This clonotype was recorded many times. The CDR3 reads CAISSGRGGELFF. Written as DNA, the CDR3 is TGTGCCATCAGTTCAGGTCGGGGCGGGGAGCTGTTTTTT. The chain employs TRBV10-3 and TRBJ2-2; TRBD2 might be the D (5 bases). In germline, CDR1 is ENHRY, CDR2 SYGVKD. V lost 5 bases and J 7 bases, leaving 11 bases between the germline ends. The CDR3 loop spans 13 amino acids.

The CDR3 protein is CASSQDLRLTGNTIYF. The CDR3 nucleotides are TGTGCCAGCAGCCAAGATCTCCGGCTGACTGGAAACACCATATATTTT. The chain recombines TRBV14 with TRBJ1-3; no firm D call. V lost 0 bases and J 2 bases, leaving 11 bases between the germline ends. Looked up from germline, CDR1 is SGHDN and CDR2 is FVKESK. The CDR3 length is 16 residues.

Remarks on this clonotype: The junction does not match germline at one end; this may be a read error. The chain employs TRBV19 and TRBJ2-5, with D perhaps TRBD2 (5 bases). This CDR3 spans 13 amino acids. Germline V gene lookup returns CDR1 LNHDA and CDR2 SQIVND (reference sequence). CDR3 nucleotide sequence: TGTGCCAGTAGCATCTCCTTCGGGGAGACTCAGTACTTC. Protein product: CASSISFGETQYF.

Turning to this clonotype: The CDR3 does not end in the conserved phenylalanine or tryptophan, so this is likely a read error. The chain combines TRBV7-2 with TRBJ2-6; no clear D gene. The germline V gene encodes CDR1 SGHTA and CDR2 FQGNSA. The V end lost 0 bases, the J end lost 16 bases, and 1 base lay between the germline ends. This CDR3 is built from 9 residues. CDR3 coding DNA: TGTGCCAGCAGCTTAGCACTGACTAGC. Its protein is CASSLALTS.

This clonotype has more than one count but fewer than ten. The chain links TRBV6-5 to TRBJ1-2; TRBD1 matches 8 bases. The CDR3 is 16 residues long. Germline CDR1 MNHEY, CDR2 SVGAGI. The J segment lost 7 bases and the V segment lost 0 bases, leaving 10 bases of the junction unmatched. The CDR3 is CASSYSPETGVRGYTF. The DNA of the CDR3 is TGTGCCAGCAGTTACTCCCCCGAGACAGGGGTGCGTGGCTACACCTTC.

The genes are TRBV29-1 and TRBJ1-1, with TRBD1 identical over 8 bases. CDR3 size: 13 residues. The V gene end was trimmed by 8 bases and the J gene end by 3 bases; junction bases not matched to a gene: 8. Germline V gene data show CDR1 as SQVTM and CDR2 as ANQGSEA. CDR3 in DNA: TGCAGCACGCCGGGACAGGCTGACACTGAAGCTTTCTTT. It translates to CSTPGQADTEAFF.

This clonotype was counted ten times or more. This chain joins TRBV20-1 and TRBJ1-1; D is undetermined. This CDR3 contains 15 residues. Germline V gene data show CDR1 as DFQATT and CDR2 as SNEGSKA (reference sequence). Trimming pared 0 bases from V and 4 bases from J, leaving 15 bases between. CDR3 coding DNA: TGCAGTGCTAGAGACTCAGCGTTCTTAAGCACTGAAGCTTTCTTT. It codes for CSARDSAFLSTEAFF.

Ten or more counts support this clonotype. The chain employs TRBV10-3 and TRBJ2-7, with D possibly TRBD2 on 6 matching bases. Germline CDR1 is ENHRY and CDR2 is SYGVKD. CDR3 length: 16 residues. Trimming stripped 2 bases from V and 4 bases from J, with 18 bases between. CDR3 region: CAISEPGREKDYEQYF. The CDR3 coding sequence is TGTGCCATCAGTGAGCCCGGACGGGAGAAAGATTACGAGCAGTACTTC.

The chain recombines TRBV15 with TRBJ1-6; TRBD1 might be the D (5 bases). Germline-derived CDR1 and CDR2 are LNHNV and YYDKDF (reference sequence). V shed 0 bases and J shed 7 bases, with 22 bases lying between them. The CDR3 is 19 amino acids. The CDR3 DNA reads as TGTGCCACCAGCAGAGATCGTGGGGGGTCCTACGAGCAAAATTCACCCCTCCACTTT. This encodes CATSRDRGGSYEQNSPLHF.